This record concerns one T cell receptor (beta chain) sequence. Under the authors' procedure: Nucleated cell number was recorded as an estimate derived from reference gene primer amplification. Repertoires were generated with immunoSEQ multiplex PCR, while TCRdb's copy carries only in-frame clones and drops some. The V and J calls and the clone size are those of that table, but D and trimming were determined from the DNA. The sample consists of more than 250,000 clones, 90% of them appearing once. This entry belongs to a study of blood T cell repertoires in COVID-19. At the level of the study: The cDNA or gDNA used as material had been derived from T cells, B-cell-depleted T cells, or PBMCs.

Cohorts were assigned according to the clinical history that participants reported. This CDR3 has 14 amino acids. V shed 6 bases, J shed 7 bases, and the junction held 8 bases outside the gene matches. The germline CDR1 and CDR2 sequences are LGHDT and YNNKEL (reference sequence). The sequence was obtained from a woman under 30 with acute COVID-19. The material sequenced was PBMCs or T cells enriched from blood (not recorded which). J is TRBJ2-2 and V is TRBV3-1 (or the pseudogene TRBV3-2); 7 positions agree with TRBD2. CDR3 sequence reads: CASRFGRVGGELFF. CDR3 nucleotides: TGTGCCAGCAGATTTGGGAGGGTCGGCGGGGAGCTGTTTTTT.